The TCR beta chain described here comes from a study of blood T cell repertoires in COVID-19. Study overall: PBMCs, B-cell-depleted T cells, or T cells were the source of the cDNA or gDNA that made up the material.

TCRdb's table, derived via immunoSEQ multiplex PCR, lists solely in-frame clones and lacks some. The sample records approximately 110,000 clones, about 83% being singletons. Per the germline V gene, CDR1 is SNHLY and CDR2 is FYNNEI. V was pared by 2 bases and J by 4 bases, with 9 bases between. This CDR3 comprises 14 residues. This TCR came from a human donor in a cohort sampled during active COVID-19. Sequencing was carried out using peripheral blood. The rearrangement uses TRBV2 and TRBJ1-5; D may be TRBD1 (5 bases). CDR3 DNA sequence: TGTGCCAGCAGTGAACTGACAGAGAATCAGCCCCAGCATTTT. Amino acids: CASSELTENQPQHF.